This TCR beta chain came from a study of blood T cell repertoires in COVID-19. In the authors' workflow: How many nucleated cells were present was estimated from reference gene primer amplification. The protocol was immunoSEQ multiplex PCR, while the TCRdb copy is restricted to in-frame clones and leaves out a portion. The DNA gave D and trimming, while V, J and clone size come from that table. The data contain about 220,000 clones, 80% to 85% of them singletons. The V end was cut by 2 bases, the J end by 7 bases, with 18 bases between. Germline lookup yields CDR1 SGHRS and CDR2 YFSETQ. The CDR3 consists of 15 residues.

V usage is TRBV5-1 and J usage is TRBJ1-2; D gene uncertain. The source is a woman aged 80 or over with COVID-19, enrolled during active disease. The sample consisted of peripheral blood. CDR3 DNA sequence: TGCGCCAGCAGCTTCACACAACCGGGTGATTTTGGCTACACCTTC. Translating it yields CASSFTQPGDFGYTF.